Described below is a single TCR beta chain sequence and its context. Ten immunoSEQ deep assay plates were used to sequence the DNA of unsorted PBMCs. The table came from immunoSEQ multiplex PCR; TCRdb's copy has only in-frame clones and leaves some out. The table lists around 500,000 clones, 79% of them singletons, with less than 15% in the top ten. This specimen belongs to a study of shared clonotypes between healthy human individuals. The CDR3 is 15 residues long. V was pared by 1 base and J by 9 bases, with 8 bases of the junction left unmatched. Germline CDR1 reads LNHDA; CDR2 reads SQIVND (reference sequence).

The source of this sequence is a woman in her thirties or forties in good health. Some clones in this sample may be carry-over from other donors' samples. This chain links TRBV19 with TRBJ2-4; 8 bases line up with TRBD1. Input material: PBMCs. CDR3 DNA sequence: TGTGCCAGTAGTATAGTGGCAGGGGGCGAGGTCATTCAGTACTTC. It specifies CASSIVAGGEVIQYF. The full variable domain, completed using reference TRBV19 and TRBJ2-4, is DGGITQSPKYLFRKEGQNVTLSCEQNLNHDAMYWYRQDPGQGLRLIYYSQIVNDFQKGDIAEGYSVSREKKESFPLTVTSAQKNPTAFYLCASSIVAGGEVIQYFGAGTRLSVL.